This note documents a single T cell receptor beta chain sequence. Its antigen is unknown. Other DNA sequences from this sample encode an identical CDR3 as well. These data come from a study of shared clonotypes between healthy human individuals. Regarding the study as a whole: About 5% of naive CD4 clonotypes were shared across several donors.

Among the donors, all were Caucasian adults who lived in Nashville, Tennessee. A split of CD4+ cells into CD45RA+ naive and CD45RA-negative memory subsets was performed. Each subset's genomic DNA was shared equally among a number of immunoSEQ plates. The protocol was immunoSEQ multiplex PCR, while the TCRdb copy is restricted to in-frame clones and leaves out a portion. The table records roughly 1.4 million clones, around 98.5% of them present only once. V lost 0 bases and J lost 0, with 10 bases in between. This CDR3 comprises 15 residues. Germline loops: CDR1 SGDLS, CDR2 YYNGEE. Material for sequencing was naive CD4+ T cells sorted from blood. Regarding subset: CD45RA+ positively selected. V is TRBV9 and J is TRBJ2-7; unclear D gene. This receptor was taken from a young man in good health. The CDR3 nucleotides are TGTGCCAGCAGCGTAGCTGGTAGCAGCTCCTACGAGCAGTACTTC. It is translated as CASSVAGSSSYEQYF.